This T cell receptor (beta chain) stems from a study of regulatory T cells in long-lasting Graves disease. Across the whole study: Antithyroid drug use was under 3 months in newly diagnosed Graves' patients.

This clonotype was seen ten or more times. Its target is unknown. The time point was: newly diagnosed GD, antithyroid drugs for less than 3 months. RNA isolated from PBMCs was used to make the TCR library. Investigators report Graves' disease was diagnosed under American Thyroid Association guidelines. Study results and caveats: TRBV28 was favored in persistent disease, as were TRBJ1-2 and TRBJ2-5.

The CDR3 extends over 13 amino acids. With 6 bases removed from V and 2 bases from J, the gap between germline ends came to 10 bases. Construction of the TCR beta libraries employed iRepertoire HTBI primers in conjunction with Arm-PCR of CDR3 regions. TCRdb fed the multiplex PCR reads into MiXCR, producing one record per CDR3 protein. This table holds about 540,000 distinct CDR3 sequences, about 13% found once. Separately, the same data were catalogued under a study of T cells in Graves' hyperthyroidism and ophthalmopathy. That paper adds: Ophthalmopathy and stable hyperthyroidism were separated by a 13 V-J model.

The sequence was collected from a man aged 25-40 years with Graves disease. This chain joins TRBV12-3 or TRBV12-4 and TRBJ1-2; D not resolved. This specimen was peripheral blood mononuclear cells (PBMCs), taken at new diagnosis, from a patient treated with antithyroid drugs. For the CDR3, the DNA is TGTGCCAGCAGCTACGGAGGGAACTATGGCTACACCTTC. It encodes CASSYGGNYGYTF.